These 23 T cell receptor beta chains came from one sample sequenced in a study of regulatory T cells in long-lasting Graves disease. The TCR beta library used iRepertoire HTBI primers with Arm-PCR amplification of CDR3. A single record per CDR3 protein comes from TCRdb applying MiXCR to the multiplex PCR reads. The data contain approximately 400,000 distinct CDR3 sequences, around a quarter of them seen just once; the ten biggest clones take up 26%. Sample time point: persistent/refractory GD, antithyroid drugs over 5 years with positive TRAb. The authors made the TCR library using RNA they extracted from PBMCs. The sequencing used peripheral blood mononuclear cells (PBMCs), collected when the disease was refractory, from a patient treated with antithyroid drugs. These receptors originate from a female donor with Graves disease.

The chain joins TRBV7-2 to TRBJ2-2, with 7 nucleotides matching TRBD2. CDR3 length equals 16 residues. V dropped 6 bases and J dropped 2; count of bases not matched to a gene: 9. Germline CDR1 and CDR2: SGHTA and FQGNSA. The CDR3 reads CASSGAGRDNTGELFF. The CDR3 DNA reads as TGTGCCAGCAGTGGAGCGGGACGAGACAACACCGGGGAGCTGTTTTTT. Full variable domain (outside the CDR3, taken from reference TRBV7-2 and TRBJ2-2): GAGVSQSPSNKVTEKGKDVELRCDPISGHTALYWYRQSLGQGLEFLIYFQGNSAPDKSGLPSDRFSAERTGGSVSTLTIQRTQQEDSAVYLCASSGAGRDNTGELFFGEGSRLTVL.

This clonotype has only a few counts. V gene TRBV3-1 combines with J gene TRBJ1-2, with D maybe TRBD1 (5 bases). The CDR3 runs 15 residues. CDR1 and CDR2 from the germline V gene are LGHDT and YNNKEL (reference sequence). The V end was cut by 1 base, the J end by 4 bases, with 13 bases between. CDR3 in DNA: TGTGCCAGCAGCCAAGTGGGCAGGGCGGTCTATGGCTACACCTTC. It specifies CASSQVGRAVYGYTF.

This clonotype has a count of ten or more. The CDR3 DNA sequence: TGTGCCAGCAGTTCCCACACCCCGATTCTAGCGGGAGGGGCCGAGACCCAGTACTTC. Translating it yields CASSSHTPILAGGAETQYF. This chain joins TRBV27 and TRBJ2-5, with 12 bases identical to TRBD2. CDR3 length equals 19 residues. The ends lost 4 bases at V and 5 bases at J; junction bases unmatched: 17. Per germline, CDR1 MNHEY and CDR2 SMNVEV (reference sequence).

This clonotype was detected only a few times. The chain recombines TRBV20-1 with TRBJ2-7; a possible D gene is TRBD2 (5 bases). Trimming pared 8 bases from V and 6 bases from J, leaving 20 bases between. The CDR3 runs 13 residues. The germline gives CDR1 DFQATT, CDR2 SNEGSKA (reference sequence). The CDR3 region is CSCGPGRSGEQYF. The CDR3, as DNA: TGCAGTTGCGGGCCCGGTCGAAGCGGCGAGCAGTACTTC.

This clonotype came up a few times. The chain recombines TRBV7-3 with TRBJ2-2; TRBD2 matches 10 bases. This CDR3 region has 17 residues. V lost 0 bases to trimming and J lost 4 bases; unmatched junction nucleotides: 5. CDR1 SGHTA and CDR2 FQGTGA come from the germline V gene. The chain's CDR3 is CASSLTGIAGGTGELFF. Written as DNA, the CDR3 is TGTGCCAGCAGCTTAACGGGGATAGCGGGAGGCACCGGGGAGCTGTTTTTT. The whole variable domain, filled in from reference TRBV7-3 and TRBJ2-2, reads GAGVSQTPSNKVTEKGKYVELRCDPISGHTALYWYRQSLGQGPEFLIYFQGTGAADDSGLPNDRFFAVRPEGSVSTLKIQRTERGDSAVYLCASSLTGIAGGTGELFFGEGSRLTVL.

Ten or more counts support this clonotype. The chain uses TRBV18 and TRBJ2-7; a possible D gene is TRBD2 (6 bases). The CDR3 is 14 amino acids. The germline V and J ends were trimmed by 3 bases and 5 bases, with 14 bases remaining between them. The V gene's germline CDR1 is KGHSH and CDR2 LQKENI. The CDR3 loop is CASSPGGNVDEQYF. CDR3 coding DNA: TGTGCCAGCTCACCGGGGGGAAATGTGGACGAGCAGTACTTC.

The chain links TRBV20-1 to TRBJ2-7; 11 bases line up with TRBD2. Germline trimming cut 1 base from V and 4 bases from J; bases unmatched to any gene: 6. Germline lookup yields CDR1 DFQATT and CDR2 SNEGSKA (reference sequence). This CDR3 is 15 amino acids long. The chain's CDR3 is CSARGETSGKYEQYF. In nucleotides, the CDR3 is TGCAGTGCTAGAGGGGAGACTAGCGGGAAATACGAGCAGTACTTC.

Many counts were recorded for this clonotype. V is TRBV20-1 and J is TRBJ1-1, with 8 bases that match TRBD1. CDR1 DFQATT and CDR2 SNEGSKA come from the germline V gene (reference sequence). After removal of 6 bases from V and 1 base from J, the junction contained 1 base not matched to a gene. This CDR3 has 12 residues. Here the CDR3 DNA reads TGCAGTGCCGGACAGGGGAACACTGAAGCTTTCTTT. Protein product: CSAGQGNTEAFF.

This clonotype has ten or more counts. The V and J genes are TRBV28 and TRBJ1-3; D ambiguous. V was shortened by 5 bases and J by 3 bases, with 17 bases between the two germline ends. CDR3 length: 16 amino acids. Germline CDR1 is MDHEN and CDR2 is SYDVKM. The CDR3 DNA reads TGTGCCAGCAGTCGCCAACGGGCAGTGATTGGAAACACCATATATTTT. It translates to CASSRQRAVIGNTIYF.

This clonotype appeared a single time. Being one base from a much bigger clone, this may be a read error. V gene TRBV7-9 combines with J gene TRBJ1-1; perhaps TRBD1 as D (5 bases). Germline-derived CDR1 and CDR2 are SEHNR and FQNEAQ (reference sequence). Trimming took off 7 bases at V and 1 base at J, with 16 bases between the two ends. This CDR3 contains 15 residues. CDR3: CASNRPGLRNTEAFF. Here the CDR3 DNA reads TGTGCCAGCAACAGACCGGGACTCAGGAACACTGAAGCTTTCTTT.

The rearrangement links TRBV29-1 to TRBJ1-1; tentative D call: TRBD1 (5 bases). Trimming took off 0 bases at V and 5 bases at J, with 13 bases between the two ends. The V gene's germline CDR1 is SQVTM and CDR2 ANQGSEA. CDR3 length: 14 amino acids. CDR3 region: CSVEDWGEGTEAFF. The CDR3 region has the DNA TGCAGCGTTGAAGATTGGGGGGAAGGGACTGAAGCTTTCTTT.

The gene calls are TRBV28 and TRBJ1-2; D is possibly TRBD1 (6 bases). V gave up 5 bases and J gave up 6 bases, with 10 bases separating them. This CDR3 comprises 12 residues. CDR1 is MDHEN, CDR2 SYDVKM, per germline. CDR3 region: CASSQQGHGYTF. As DNA, the CDR3 is TGTGCCAGCAGTCAACAGGGCCATGGCTACACCTTC.

This rearrangement joins TRBV12-3 or TRBV12-4 to TRBJ2-7, with D perhaps matching TRBD1 (5 bases). The CDR3 is made up of 13 amino acids. V lost 3 bases, J lost 6 bases, and 12 bases lay in between. CDR3 in DNA: TGTGCCAGCAGTTTGGGGCAGTACAGCGAGCAGTACTTC. As protein: CASSLGQYSEQYF.

This clonotype was seen only a few times. The chain is built from TRBV6-1 and TRBJ2-2; a possible D gene is TRBD1 (6 bases). Germline CDR1 MNHNS, CDR2 SASEGT. V gave up 7 bases and J gave up 7 bases, with 19 bases separating them. This CDR3 region has 15 residues. Here the CDR3 DNA reads TGTGCCAGCAACTTCCGGGACAATAGCATCGGGGAGCTGTTTTTT. This translates into CASNFRDNSIGELFF.

In this sample, this clonotype turned up many times. The junction differs from germline at one of its ends, possibly a read error. The genes are TRBV27 and TRBJ2-7, with D maybe TRBD2 (6 bases). There are 13 residues in the CDR3. Germline CDR1 MNHEY, CDR2 SMNVEV (reference sequence). The CDR3 sequence: CTSSGLLEREQYF. The CDR3 DNA follows: TGCACCAGTAGCGGCCTCCTTGAAAGGGAGCAGTACTTC.

The chain recombines TRBV12-3 or TRBV12-4 with TRBJ2-5, with a possible D match to TRBD2 (6 bases). The CDR3 contains 13 residues. V lost 3 bases to trimming and J lost 5 bases, with 10 bases between them. The DNA of the CDR3 is TGTGCCAGCAGTTTCCGGGAGAAGGAGACCCAGTACTTC. The encoded protein is CASSFREKETQYF.

This clonotype was found many times. The rearrangement links TRBV28 to TRBJ2-7; tentative D call: TRBD2 (6 bases). Between the trimmed V and J ends, which lost 4 bases and 4 bases, there was a span of 20 bases. Germline CDR1 is MDHEN and CDR2 is SYDVKM. The CDR3 spans 16 residues. The CDR3 reads CASSSLARVGGYEQYF. As DNA, the CDR3 is TGTGCCAGCAGTTCCCTAGCCAGGGTTGGGGGGTACGAGCAGTACTTC.

This clonotype occurred a few times. This chain links TRBV12-3 or TRBV12-4 with TRBJ1-6; D possibly corresponds to TRBD1 (6 bases). V was cut by 4 bases and J by 10 bases, with 11 bases left in between. CDR3 length equals 13 residues. The CDR3 DNA follows: TGTGCCAGCAGTTCCAGGACAGCCTCACCCCTCCACTTT. Its protein product is CASSSRTASPLHF.

This clonotype came up many times. The chain has TRBV2 and TRBJ1-1; 10 bases line up with TRBD1. The CDR3 covers 14 residues. V shed 4 bases and J 4 bases; nucleotides not matched to a gene: 3. Germline V gives CDR1 SNHLY, CDR2 FYNNEI. The CDR3 protein is CASSGQGAATEAFF. The CDR3 DNA is TGTGCCAGCAGTGGACAGGGGGCGGCCACTGAAGCTTTCTTT.

This clonotype was detected many times. The J gene is TRBJ2-7, the V gene TRBV7-2; 11 positions agree with TRBD2. The CDR3 is 17 residues long. J was trimmed by 2 bases and V by 3 bases; bases with no gene match: 9. Per germline, CDR1 SGHTA and CDR2 FQGNSA. CDR3 residues: CASSFEWGTSGTYEQYF. Here the CDR3 DNA reads TGTGCCAGCAGCTTTGAATGGGGGACTAGCGGTACCTACGAGCAGTACTTC.

This clonotype was detected only a few times. The V call is TRBV4-1, the J call TRBJ2-5, with D hard to call. The CDR3 length is 13 residues. Germline CDR1 is MGHRA and CDR2 is YSYEKL. Trimming took 3 bases from V and 5 from J, leaving 10 bases between them. The CDR3 sequence is CASSQTNRETQYF. Here the CDR3 DNA reads TGCGCCAGCAGCCAGACGAACCGGGAGACCCAGTACTTC.

This clonotype has ten or more counts. The rearrangement joins TRBV2 to TRBJ1-4; 7 nucleotides line up with TRBD1. This CDR3 comprises 14 residues. From germline, CDR1 is SNHLY and CDR2 FYNNEI. Losses at the gene ends were 7 bases for V and 3 bases for J; bases not matched to a gene: 5. This chain's CDR3 is CASNKGAANEKLFF. CDR3 DNA sequence: TGTGCCAGCAATAAGGGGGCAGCTAATGAAAAACTGTTTTTT.

Many counts were recorded for this clonotype. The rearrangement links TRBV4-1 to TRBJ2-4, with TRBD2 matching over 11 bases. Germline CDR1 MGHRA, CDR2 YSYEKL. The V and J ends lost 0 bases and 3 bases, in that order; junction bases with no gene match: 13. This CDR3 region has 20 residues. CDR3: CASSQEGISGRAYGKNIQYF. As DNA, the CDR3 is TGCGCCAGCAGCCAAGAGGGTATTAGCGGGAGGGCCTATGGCAAAAACATTCAGTACTTC.